The 5 T cell receptor beta chains presented below share a single source sample, sequenced in a study of blood T cell repertoires in COVID-19. Generated by immunoSEQ multiplex PCR, the TCRdb table keeps only in-frame clones and is missing some. The repertoire includes about 140,000 clones, 88% of them detected once, and around 1.9% sits in the top ten. Sequencing used peripheral blood. The receptors originated from a man aged 65 to 79 with acute or convalescent COVID-19.

This chain joins TRBV19 and TRBJ1-5, with 8 positions matching TRBD1. Germline V gives CDR1 LNHDA, CDR2 SQIVND (reference sequence). The CDR3 is 15 residues long. Trimming took 4 bases from V and 7 from J; bases not matched to a gene: 9. The CDR3 DNA reads as TGTGCCAGTAGTACTATCGGACAGGGTGGCCAGCCCCAGCATTTT. It specifies CASSTIGQGGQPQHF.

The chain carries TRBV7-9 and TRBJ2-3, with a weak D call TRBD2 (6 bases). The germline V and J ends were trimmed by 11 bases and 2 bases, with 14 bases remaining between them. The germline V gene has CDR1 SEHNR and CDR2 FQNEAQ (reference sequence). CDR3 length equals 13 residues. CDR3 loop: CAHSTGVTDTQYF. DNA for the CDR3: TGTGCCCACTCCACGGGAGTCACAGATACGCAGTATTTT.

This rearrangement joins TRBV7-3 to TRBJ2-3; D remains ambiguous. The CDR3 has 15 residues. Germline V gene data show CDR1 as SGHTA and CDR2 as FQGTGA. Trimming removed 10 bases from V and 0 bases from J, with 17 bases in between. CDR3 in amino acids: CAIVRGASSTDTQYF. CDR3 DNA: TGTGCCATAGTCCGAGGCGCTTCTAGCACAGATACGCAGTATTTT.

CDR3 sequence reads: CASSDSSSANYGYTF. The CDR3 coding sequence is TGTGCCAGCAGTGACTCTAGCAGCGCGAACTATGGCTACACCTTC. This rearrangement joins TRBV6-4 to TRBJ1-2, with D hard to call. The CDR3 spans 15 residues. Between the trimmed V and J ends, which lost 0 bases and 2 bases, there was a span of 10 bases. CDR1 and CDR2 from the germline V gene are MRHNA and SNTAGT.

This clone was detected a few times. The chain links TRBV18 to TRBJ1-3, with D possibly matching TRBD1 (5 bases). Trimming took 3 bases from V and 1 from J, leaving 10 bases between them. CDR3 length: 15 amino acids. Germline loops: CDR1 KGHSH, CDR2 LQKENI. The DNA of the CDR3 is TGTGCCAGCTCACCGGGGCGGCAGTCTGGAAACACCATATATTTT. Its protein is CASSPGRQSGNTIYF.